The clone carrying this TCR beta chain is categorized as medium-sized. Antigen specificity is unknown. Each and every patient relapsed after autologous stem cell transplantation, and patients got differing brentuximab vedotin exposure. These data originate in a study of PD-1 blockade in classical Hodgkin lymphoma. Notes on the study in general: Newly diagnosed patients and complete responders had comparable diversity at baseline.

The CDR3 has 15 residues. Trimming took 2 bases from V and 10 from J; bases not matched to a gene: 10. CDR1 is GTSNPN and CDR2 is SVGIG in the germline V gene (reference sequence). Assay used: immunoSEQ multiplex PCR; TCRdb lists only in-frame clones, some missing. The sample has just over 60,000 clones, approximately 89% seen once. The origin of this receptor is a human donor with classical Hodgkin lymphoma. Material: peripheral blood mononuclear cells (PBMCs), obtained at baseline. J is TRBJ1-4 and V is TRBV30; 10 nucleotides agree with TRBD1. CDR3 DNA: TGTGCCTGGAGTCGGGTGGGGACAGGGGATGCAAAACTGTTTTTT. Protein: CAWSRVGTGDAKLFF.